This T cell receptor (beta chain) was recorded in a study of vaccination and CD4 T cells after COVID-19. This clonotype was detected a few times. Its antigen remains unknown. Regarding treatment: approximately 9-day PBMC culture with coronavirus spike peptide pools or control peptides (ViraFEST assay). Sequenced with the Oncomine TCR Beta short-read assay was DNA taken from cultured CD4+ T cells. TCRdb fed the PCR reads into MiXCR, producing one record per CDR3 protein. Of around 11,000 distinct CDR3 sequences listed, 45% to 70% are singletons. The CDR3 is made up of 14 amino acids. With V trimmed by 6 bases and J by 2 bases, 3 bases remained unmatched. In germline, CDR1 is MRHNA, CDR2 SNTAGT.

The J gene is TRBJ2-2, the V gene TRBV6-4, with 7 bases fitting TRBD1. The receptor was derived from a human donor who had recovered from COVID-19. Input material: CD4+ T cells from blood, cultured in vitro. Written as DNA, the CDR3 is TGTGCCAGCAGGGGACAGCCTAACACCGGGGAGCTGTTTTTT. Translated, it gives CASRGQPNTGELFF.